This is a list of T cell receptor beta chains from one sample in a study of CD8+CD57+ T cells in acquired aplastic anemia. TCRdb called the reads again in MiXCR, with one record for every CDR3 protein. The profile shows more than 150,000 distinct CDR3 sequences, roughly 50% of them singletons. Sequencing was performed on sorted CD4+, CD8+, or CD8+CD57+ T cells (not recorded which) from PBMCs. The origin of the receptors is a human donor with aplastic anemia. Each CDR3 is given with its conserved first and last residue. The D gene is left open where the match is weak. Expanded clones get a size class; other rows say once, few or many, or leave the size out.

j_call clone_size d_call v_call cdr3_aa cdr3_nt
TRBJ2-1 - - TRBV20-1 CSAWRSRGRDEQFF TGCAGTGCCTGGAGAAGTCGGGGTCGGGATGAGCAGTTCTTC
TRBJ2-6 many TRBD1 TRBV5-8 CASSLGGWAGANVLTF TGTGCCAGCAGCTTAGGGGGCTGGGCTGGGGCCAACGTCCTGACTTTC
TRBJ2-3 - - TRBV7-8 CASSFQGADTQYF TGTGCCAGCAGCTTTCAGGGAGCAGATACGCAGTATTTT
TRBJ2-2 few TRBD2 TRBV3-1 CASSPGGLSQGGELFF TGTGCCAGCAGCCCGGGGGGACTTTCGCAGGGTGGGGAGCTGTTTTTT
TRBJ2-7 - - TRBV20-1 CSASSSQVYEQYF TGCAGTGCTAGCTCTTCGCAGGTTTACGAGCAGTACTTC
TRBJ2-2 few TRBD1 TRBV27 CASSPGTGKTGELFF TGTGCCAGCAGTCCGGGGACAGGGAAGACCGGGGAGCTGTTTTTT
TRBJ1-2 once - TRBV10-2 CASSDGRPTDYGYTF TGCGCCAGCAGTGACGGAAGACCGACCGACTATGGCTACACCTTC
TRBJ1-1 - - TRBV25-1 CASSGLLGEHTEAFF TGTGCCAGCAGTGGGCTTCTGGGGGAACACACTGAAGCTTTCTTT
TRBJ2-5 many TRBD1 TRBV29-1 CSVARTGRETQYF TGCAGCGTTGCGCGGACAGGCCGGGAGACCCAGTACTTC
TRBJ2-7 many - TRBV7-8 CASRLLTSGEQYF TGTGCCAGCAGGCTGCTGACTTCCGGCGAGCAGTACTTC
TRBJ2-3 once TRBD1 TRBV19 CASIDRGSTDTQYF TGTGCCAGCATCGACAGGGGTAGCACAGATACGCAGTATTTT
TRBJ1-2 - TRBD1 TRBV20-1 CSARSGGGGYGYTF TGCAGTGCTAGATCAGGGGGCGGAGGCTATGGCTACACCTTC
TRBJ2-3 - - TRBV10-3 CAVSNPGDLTDTQYF TGTGCCGTCTCCAACCCGGGGGATCTCACAGATACGCAGTATTTT
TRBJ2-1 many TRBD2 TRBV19 CASSIGASGGYNEQFF TGTGCCAGTAGTATAGGGGCTAGCGGGGGCTACAATGAGCAGTTCTTC
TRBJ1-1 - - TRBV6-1 CASRLWGTQNLRVTEAFF TGTGCCAGCAGACTCTGGGGGACACAAAATTTGAGAGTCACTGAAGCTTTCTTT
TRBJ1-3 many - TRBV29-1 CSVAMSSGNTIYF TGCAGCGTTGCCATGAGCTCTGGAAACACCATATATTTT
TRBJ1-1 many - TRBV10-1 CASSPGHPSITEAFF TGCGCCAGCAGTCCGGGACACCCTAGTATCACTGAAGCTTTCTTT
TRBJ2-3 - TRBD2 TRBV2 CASREAGIRTDTQYF TGTGCCAGCAGGGAAGCGGGGATCCGCACAGATACGCAGTATTTT
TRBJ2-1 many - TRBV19 CASSIDQKGREQFF TGTGCCAGTAGTATAGATCAGAAGGGTAGGGAGCAGTTCTTC
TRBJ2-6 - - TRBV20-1 CSANHARFGANVLTF TGCAGTGCTAATCACGCCCGGTTCGGGGCCAACGTCCTGACTTTC
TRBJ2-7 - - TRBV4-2 CASSPSSVYEQYF TGTGCCAGCAGCCCTAGCTCAGTTTACGAGCAGTACTTC
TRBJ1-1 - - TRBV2 CASSERQRGTEAFF TGTGCCAGCAGTGAACGGCAAAGGGGCACTGAAGCTTTCTTT
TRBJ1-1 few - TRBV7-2 CASSLGVHTEAFF TGTGCCAGCAGCTTAGGGGTTCACACTGAAGCTTTCTTT
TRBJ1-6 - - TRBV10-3 CAISKLPRRGQPNPPLHF TGTGCCATCAGTAAGTTGCCCCGCAGGGGTCAGCCGAATCCACCCCTCCACTTT
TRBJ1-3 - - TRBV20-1 CSARVFHGDSGNTIYF TGCAGTGCTAGGGTTTTTCACGGAGACTCTGGAAACACCATATATTTT
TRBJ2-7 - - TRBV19 CASSMRAEYEQYF TGTGCCAGTAGTATGCGAGCGGAATACGAGCAGTACTTC
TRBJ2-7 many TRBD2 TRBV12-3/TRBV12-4 CASSLRLARRSEQYF TGTGCCAGCAGTCTGCGACTAGCGCGACGCTCCGAGCAGTACTTC
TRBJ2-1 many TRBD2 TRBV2 CASSEEGLHSYNEQFF TGTGCCAGCAGTGAAGAGGGACTACATTCCTACAATGAGCAGTTCTTC
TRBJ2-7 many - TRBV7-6 CASSLAGGRDEQYF TGTGCCAGCAGCTTAGCGGGGGGCCGGGACGAGCAGTACTTC
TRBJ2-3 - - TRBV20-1 CSAATDTQYF TGCAGTGCCGCGACAGATACGCAGTATTTT
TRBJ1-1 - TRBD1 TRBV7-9 CASARVRDSTEAFF TGTGCCAGCGCCCGTGTTCGGGACAGCACTGAAGCTTTCTTT
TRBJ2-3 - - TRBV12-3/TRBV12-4 CASSHGTDTQYF TGTGCCAGCAGTCACGGTACAGATACGCAGTATTTT
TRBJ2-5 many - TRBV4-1 CASSQVAGIMRETQYF TGCGCCAGCAGCCAAGTCGCCGGGATAATGAGAGAGACCCAGTACTTC
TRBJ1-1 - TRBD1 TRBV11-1 CASSGNRGGNTEAFF TGTGCCAGCAGCGGCAACAGGGGTGGGAACACTGAAGCTTTCTTT
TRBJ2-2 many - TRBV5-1 CASSLRTDLNTGELFF TGCGCCAGCAGCTTGAGGACAGATTTGAACACCGGGGAGCTGTTTTTT
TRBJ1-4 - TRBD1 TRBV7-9 CATAPREGGNEKLFF TGTGCCACCGCGCCCAGGGAAGGGGGCAATGAAAAACTGTTTTTT
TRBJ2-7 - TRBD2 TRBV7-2 CASSLAQASGAQSYEQYF TGTGCCAGCAGCTTAGCGCAGGCTAGCGGAGCCCAATCCTACGAGCAGTACTTC
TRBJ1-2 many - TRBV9 CASSVRGGYGYTF TGTGCCAGCAGCGTTCGGGGGGGTTATGGCTACACCTTC
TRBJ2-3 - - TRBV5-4 CASSLDYTTSGDTQYF TGTGCCAGCAGCCTGGACTACACCACCTCTGGGGATACGCAGTATTTT
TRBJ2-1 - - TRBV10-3 CAIRGLTNEQFF TGTGCCATCAGAGGACTGACAAATGAGCAGTTCTTC
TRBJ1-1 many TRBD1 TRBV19 CASRDRGTAEAFF TGTGCCAGTAGGGACAGGGGAACGGCTGAAGCTTTCTTT
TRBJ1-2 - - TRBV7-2 CASSLDSHGYTF TGTGCCAGCAGCCTAGACAGTCACGGCTACACCTTC
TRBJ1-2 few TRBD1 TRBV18 CASSPIGQGVSYTF TGTGCCAGCTCACCGATCGGACAGGGGGTGAGCTACACCTTC
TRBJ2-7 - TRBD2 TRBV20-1 CSAPGTSGIYEQYF TGCAGTGCTCCCGGGACTAGCGGGATCTACGAGCAGTACTTC
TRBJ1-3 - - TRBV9 CASSVDASGNTIYF TGTGCCAGCAGCGTAGACGCCTCTGGAAACACCATATACTTT
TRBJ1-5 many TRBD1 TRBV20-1 CSASGTDTNQPQHF TGCAGTGCTTCCGGGACAGATACCAATCAGCCCCAGCATTTT
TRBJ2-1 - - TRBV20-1 CSARGAGSYNEQFF TGCAGTGCTAGGGGGGCAGGGTCCTACAATGAGCAGTTCTTC
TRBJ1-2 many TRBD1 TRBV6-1 CASSRSRGLYGYTF TGTGCCAGCAGTCGATCAAGGGGGCTGTATGGCTACACCTTC
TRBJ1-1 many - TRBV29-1 CRTEHTEAFF TGCAGAACCGAACACACTGAAGCTTTCTTT
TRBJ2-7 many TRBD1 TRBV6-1 CASTKLPTGQGAREQYF TGTGCCAGCACAAAACTCCCGACTGGACAGGGGGCGCGGGAGCAGTACTTC
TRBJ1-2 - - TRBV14 CAISQLYGYTF TGTGCCATCAGCCAACTCTATGGCTACACCTTC
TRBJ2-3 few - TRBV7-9 CASYYIAAPSTDTQYF TGTGCCAGCTATTATATAGCGGCCCCTAGCACAGATACGCAGTATTTT
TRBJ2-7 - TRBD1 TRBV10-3 CAISGGQGYEQYF TGTGCCATCAGTGGGGGACAGGGATACGAGCAGTACTTC
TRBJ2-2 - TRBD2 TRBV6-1 CASRSLAGGAGELFF TGTGCCAGCAGGAGTCTAGCGGGAGGTGCCGGGGAGCTGTTTTTT
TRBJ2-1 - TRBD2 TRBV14 CASSLSGSWNEQFF TGTGCCAGCAGTCTTAGCGGGAGTTGGAATGAGCAGTTCTTC
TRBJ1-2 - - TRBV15 CATSKVAANYGYTF TGTGCCACCAGCAAGGTTGCAGCTAACTATGGCTACACCTTC
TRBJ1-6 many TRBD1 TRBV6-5 CASNSRGKNSPLHF TGTGCCAGCAATTCCAGGGGGAAGAATTCACCCCTCCACTTT
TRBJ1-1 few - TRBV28 CASSLVGQRPEAFF TGTGCCAGCAGTTTAGTAGGACAGCGGCCTGAAGCTTTCTTT
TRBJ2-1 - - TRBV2 CASSEGNFPGAFF TGTGCCAGCAGTGAAGGGAACTTCCCAGGGGCGTTCTTC
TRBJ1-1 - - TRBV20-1 CGARGQMNTEAFF TGCGGTGCTAGAGGACAGATGAACACTGAAGCTTTCTTT